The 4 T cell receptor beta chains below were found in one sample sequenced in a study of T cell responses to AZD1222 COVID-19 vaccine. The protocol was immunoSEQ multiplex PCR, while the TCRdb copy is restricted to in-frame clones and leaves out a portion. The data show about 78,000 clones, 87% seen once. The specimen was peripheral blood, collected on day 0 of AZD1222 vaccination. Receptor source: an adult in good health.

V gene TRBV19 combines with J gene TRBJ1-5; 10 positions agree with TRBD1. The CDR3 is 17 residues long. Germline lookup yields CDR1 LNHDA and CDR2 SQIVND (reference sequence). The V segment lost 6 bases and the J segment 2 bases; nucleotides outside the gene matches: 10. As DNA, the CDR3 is TGTGCCAGTAGCACCCCTCCCGGGACAGGGGGCAATCAGCCCCAGCATTTT. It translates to CASSTPPGTGGNQPQHF.

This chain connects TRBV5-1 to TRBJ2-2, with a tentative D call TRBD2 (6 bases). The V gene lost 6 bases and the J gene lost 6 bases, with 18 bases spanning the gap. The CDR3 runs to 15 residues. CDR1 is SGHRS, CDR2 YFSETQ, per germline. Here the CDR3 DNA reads TGCGCCAGCACCTCTACGGGACTTTCCGCCGGGGAGCTGTTTTTT. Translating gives CASTSTGLSAGELFF.

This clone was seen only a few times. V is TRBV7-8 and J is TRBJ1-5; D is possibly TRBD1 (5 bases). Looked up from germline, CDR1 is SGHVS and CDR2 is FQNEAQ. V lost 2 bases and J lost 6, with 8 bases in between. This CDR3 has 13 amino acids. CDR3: CASSLTGTQPQHF. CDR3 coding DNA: TGTGCCAGCAGCTTAACAGGAACTCAGCCCCAGCATTTT.

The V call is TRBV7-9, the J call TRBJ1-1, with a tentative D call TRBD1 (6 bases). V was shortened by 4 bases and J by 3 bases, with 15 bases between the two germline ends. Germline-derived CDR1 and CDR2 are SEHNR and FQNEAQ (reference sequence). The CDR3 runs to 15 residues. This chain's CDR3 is CASSSSGALDTEAFF. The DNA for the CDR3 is TGTGCCAGCAGCTCCTCGGGGGCATTGGACACTGAAGCTTTCTTT.